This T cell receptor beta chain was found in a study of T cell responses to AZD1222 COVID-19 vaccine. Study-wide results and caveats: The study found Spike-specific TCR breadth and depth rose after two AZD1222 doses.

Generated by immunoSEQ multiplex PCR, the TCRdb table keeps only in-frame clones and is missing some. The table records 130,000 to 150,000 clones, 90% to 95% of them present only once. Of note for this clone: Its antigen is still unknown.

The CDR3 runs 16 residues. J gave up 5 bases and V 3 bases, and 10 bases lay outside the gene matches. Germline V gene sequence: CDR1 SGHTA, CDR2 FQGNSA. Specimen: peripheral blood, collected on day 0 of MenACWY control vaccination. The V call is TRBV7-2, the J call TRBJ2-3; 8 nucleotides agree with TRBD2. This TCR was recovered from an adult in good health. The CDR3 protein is CASSLLGRGSGDTQYF. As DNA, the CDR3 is TGTGCCAGCAGCTTGCTCGGGAGGGGATCTGGAGATACGCAGTATTTT. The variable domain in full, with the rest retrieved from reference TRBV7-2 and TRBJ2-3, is GAGVSQSPSNKVTEKGKDVELRCDPISGHTALYWYRQSLGQGLEFLIYFQGNSAPDKSGLPSDRFSAERTGGSVSTLTIQRTQQEDSAVYLCASSLLGRGSGDTQYFGPGTRLTVL.